The 18 T cell receptor beta chains reported below all come from one sample, sequenced in a study of Graves' ophthalmopathy and Graves' hyperthyroidism. Amplifying from RNA transcripts, the study obtained TCR beta CDR3 regions. The first round was an RT-PCR with HTBI primers, and the second round was a multiplex PCR. From the multiplex PCR reads, TCRdb called clonotypes with MiXCR, one entry per CDR3 protein. The profile shows a few hundred thousand distinct CDR3 sequences, 17% of them singletons. Sample: peripheral blood. These receptors were collected from an adult man with Graves' ophthalmopathy.

The sample holds many counts of this clonotype. The chain joins TRBV6-1 to TRBJ1-3; D is possibly TRBD1 (6 bases). The V gene lost 4 bases and the J gene lost 7 bases, with 11 bases spanning the gap. The germline gives CDR1 MNHNS, CDR2 SASEGT. The CDR3 is 13 residues long. CDR3 in amino acids: CASSGRGGNTIYF. In DNA form, the CDR3 reads TGTGCCAGCAGTGGGAGGGGGGGCAACACCATATATTTT.

The chain couples TRBV28 to TRBJ1-5; D is ambiguous. This CDR3 is built from 13 residues. The V end was cut by 5 bases, the J end by 3 bases, with 8 bases between. Germline-derived CDR1 and CDR2 are MDHEN and SYDVKM. The CDR3 reads CASSPEYNQPQHF. CDR3 sequence (DNA): TGTGCCAGCAGTCCAGAGTACAATCAGCCCCAGCATTTT.

There are many counts of this clonotype. The V gene is TRBV10-2, the J gene TRBJ1-6; TRBD1 is a possible D gene (6 bases). CDR1 is WSHSY and CDR2 is SAAADI in the germline V gene. Trimming removed 4 bases from V and 5 bases from J, with 6 bases in between. This CDR3 has 13 amino acids. The CDR3 region has the DNA TGCGCCAGCAGTGGGACAGATAATTCACCCCTCCACTTT. Protein sequence: CASSGTDNSPLHF.

Many counts were recorded for this clonotype. The chain links TRBV7-2 to TRBJ2-2; TRBD1 or TRBD2 may be the D gene (6 bases each). Germline V CDR1 and CDR2: SGHTA, FQGNSA. This CDR3 comprises 19 residues. The germline V and J ends were trimmed by 4 bases and 0 bases, with 21 bases remaining between them. CDR3 sequence (DNA): TGTGCCAGCAGCTCACAGCCACGTAGGGGGGTGTCGAACACCGGGGAGCTGTTTTTT. As protein: CASSSQPRRGVSNTGELFF.

This clonotype was counted at least ten times. V and J are TRBV30 and TRBJ1-5; D is ambiguous. The V end was cut by 2 bases, the J end by 3 bases, with 8 bases between. In germline, CDR1 is GTSNPN, CDR2 SVGIG (reference sequence). The CDR3 extends over 13 amino acids. CDR3 protein: CAWSIGTNQPQHF. In DNA form, the CDR3 reads TGTGCCTGGAGTATAGGCACCAATCAGCCCCAGCATTTT.

This clonotype was seen many times. This chain connects TRBV27 to TRBJ2-5; 7 bases fit TRBD1. V gave up 2 bases and J gave up 2 bases; unmatched junction bases: 2. The CDR3 extends over 14 amino acids. Germline CDR1 reads MNHEY; CDR2 reads SMNVEV (reference sequence). The CDR3 loop reads CASSLRDRQETQYF. As DNA, the CDR3 is TGTGCCAGCAGTTTAAGGGACAGACAAGAGACCCAGTACTTC.

This clonotype was observed many times. CDR3 residues: CASSYARGLYEQYF. CDR3 sequence (DNA): TGTGCCAGCAGTTACGCCAGGGGGCTCTACGAGCAGTACTTC. This sequence joins TRBV6-2 or TRBV6-3 and TRBJ2-7; the match to TRBD1 covers 8 bases. CDR1 MNHEY and CDR2 SVGEGT come from the germline V gene. The length of the CDR3 is 14 residues. V was clipped by 2 bases and J by 3 bases; unmatched bases: 3.

In its sample, this clonotype was seen many times. The gene calls are TRBV24-1 and TRBJ1-5; the D is unclear. Germline V CDR1 and CDR2: KGHDR, SFDVKD. The length of the CDR3 is 14 residues. Trimming removed 6 bases at V and 0 bases at J, with 8 bases between. The CDR3 region is CATSREGSNQPQHF. For the CDR3, the DNA is TGTGCCACCAGTCGGGAGGGTAGCAATCAGCCCCAGCATTTT.

About this clonotype: The conserved phenylalanine or tryptophan is not found at the CDR3 terminus, so this likely reflects a read error. The chain carries TRBV12-3 or TRBV12-4 and TRBJ2-6; perhaps TRBD1 as D (6 bases). The CDR3 covers 18 residues. Trimming took off 6 bases at V and 4 bases at J, with 22 bases between the two ends. CDR3 in amino acids: CASSLFVLQGPGANVLTS. In nucleotides, the CDR3 is TGTGCCAGCAGCCTTTTTGTTTTACAGGGTCCCGGGGCCAACGTCCTGACTTCC.

This clonotype has ten or more counts. This chain links TRBV12-5 with TRBJ1-5; tentatively, D is TRBD1 (6 bases). The length of the CDR3 is 13 residues. Germline CDR1 reads LGHNT; CDR2 reads FRNRAP. V was clipped by 6 bases and J by 6 bases, with 12 bases between them. The CDR3 region is CASGAGVSQPQHF. CDR3 nucleotides: TGTGCTAGTGGGGCAGGGGTGAGTCAGCCCCAGCATTTT.

This clonotype was detected many times. The V and J genes are TRBV7-9 and TRBJ1-1; D gene unclear. V lost 5 bases, J lost 8 bases, and 9 bases lay in between. This CDR3 is 11 amino acids long. Germline assignment: CDR1 SEHNR and CDR2 FQNEAQ (reference sequence). CDR3 in DNA: TGTGCCAGCAGCATTAAGTTCGAAGCTTTCTTT. Translating gives CASSIKFEAFF.

The V gene is TRBV4-2, the J gene TRBJ1-5; TRBD1 matches at 8 bases. This CDR3 region has 16 residues. The V gene end was trimmed by 4 bases and the J gene end by 3 bases; junction bases not matched to a gene: 8. The germline gives CDR1 LGHNA, CDR2 YNFKEQ. This CDR3 reads CASSLHPTGDNQPQHF. CDR3 in DNA: TGTGCCAGCAGCCTACACCCGACAGGGGACAATCAGCCCCAGCATTTT.

This clonotype was seen ten or more times. The chain couples TRBV5-1 to TRBJ1-1; D not certain. Germline V gene data show CDR1 as SGHRS and CDR2 as YFSETQ. CDR3 length: 13 residues. The germline V and J ends were trimmed by 0 bases and 5 bases, with 8 bases remaining between them. The CDR3: CASSLGDMTEAFF. The CDR3 region has the DNA TGCGCCAGCAGCTTGGGGGATATGACTGAAGCTTTCTTT.

The table lists this clonotype with many counts. This chain connects TRBV19 to TRBJ2-2; 8 bases are shared with TRBD2. This CDR3 comprises 16 residues. Germline V gives CDR1 LNHDA, CDR2 SQIVND (reference sequence). Trimming took 7 bases from V and 5 from J; bases not matched to a gene: 12. Here the CDR3 reads CASKPLIAGWTGELFF. CDR3 in DNA: TGTGCCAGTAAGCCGTTAATAGCGGGGTGGACCGGGGAGCTGTTTTTT.

This clonotype was detected many times. The chain joins TRBV4-1 to TRBJ2-5; possible D gene TRBD2, 6 bases. The CDR3 has 17 residues. The germline CDR1 and CDR2 sequences are MGHRA and YSYEKL. Trimming took 3 bases from V and 5 from J, leaving 22 bases between them. The CDR3 bases are TGCGCCAGCAGCCACCCGAAGAGTGGGGTCGGGGGTGAGACCCAGTACTTC. Encoded protein: CASSHPKSGVGGETQYF.

This clonotype was counted ten times or more. The chain recombines TRBV12-3 or TRBV12-4 with TRBJ1-2; no firm D call. V gave up 2 bases and J gave up 5 bases, with 12 bases separating them. The CDR3 is 14 residues long. The CDR3 here is CASSLNRIDYGYTF. The CDR3 DNA reads TGTGCCAGCAGTTTAAATAGGATTGATTATGGCTACACCTTC.

This clonotype was seen ten or more times. In DNA form, the CDR3 reads TGTGCCAGTAAGAGGCGGAGACAGGGTTCAAGTCAGCCCCAGCATTTT. Its protein product is CASKRRRQGSSQPQHF. The rearrangement uses TRBV19 and TRBJ1-5; TRBD1 aligns across 7 bases. The CDR3 sequence is 16 residues long. Germline CDR1 and CDR2: LNHDA and SQIVND (reference sequence). After removal of 7 bases from V and 6 bases from J, the junction contained 15 bases not matched to a gene.

The sample holds many counts of this clonotype. V and J are TRBV11-1 and TRBJ2-5; 7 bases agree with TRBD1. The V and J ends lost 4 bases and 5 bases, in that order; junction bases with no gene match: 1. The CDR3 has 12 amino acids. The V gene's germline CDR1 is SGHAT and CDR2 FQDESV (reference sequence). CDR3 sequence: CASSSDRETQYF. Written as DNA, the CDR3 is TGTGCCAGCAGCTCGGACAGGGAGACCCAGTACTTC.